These 21 T cell receptor beta chains originate from one sample sequenced in a study of T-cell memory formation after mild COVID-19. TCRdb called the 5' RACE reads again in MiXCR, with one record for every CDR3 protein. The data contain around 410,000 distinct CDR3 sequences, 20% to 30% of them singletons. Sequencing input: PBMCs or a T cell subset sorted from them (not recorded which). The source of these receptors is an adult woman who had mild COVID-19 (a few samples of this study predate the infection). Cell type and time point are not known.

This clonotype has more than one count but fewer than ten. The chain recombines TRBV7-6 with TRBJ2-7; 10 positions agree with TRBD2. The CDR3 contains 16 residues. Germline lookup yields CDR1 SGHVS and CDR2 FNYEAQ. The junction had 8 bases not matched to a gene; V was cut back by 0 bases and J by 6 bases. The CDR3 DNA reads as TGTGCCAGCAGCTTAGCGGCTAGCGGGAGTATTAGCGAGCAGTACTTC. This gives the protein CASSLAASGSISEQYF.

The J gene is TRBJ2-7, the V gene TRBV19; no reliable D call. Trimming left V 7 bases short and J 2 bases short, with 9 bases between. The CDR3 is 12 amino acids. Germline V gene lookup returns CDR1 LNHDA and CDR2 SQIVND (reference sequence). The CDR3 here is CASKGRTYEQYF. The CDR3 nucleotides read TGTGCCAGTAAAGGCAGAACCTACGAGCAGTACTTC.

The rearrangement links TRBV20-1 to TRBJ2-4; D is undetermined. Germline loops: CDR1 DFQATT, CDR2 SNEGSKA (reference sequence). Trimming left V 7 bases short and J 0 bases short, with 10 bases between. The CDR3 totals 13 residues. The chain's CDR3 is CSGGNLAKNIQYF. The CDR3 bases are TGCAGTGGAGGCAACTTAGCCAAAAACATTCAGTACTTC.

The chain uses TRBV11-2 and TRBJ2-7, with a possible D match to TRBD2 (6 bases). CDR1 is SGHAT, CDR2 FQNNGV, per germline. The V and J ends lost 1 base and 4 bases respectively, with 20 bases between them. This CDR3 is 17 amino acids long. The chain's CDR3 is CASSLVPKGLGRYEQYF. The CDR3 DNA reads TGTGCCAGCAGCTTAGTCCCGAAGGGACTCGGCAGGTACGAGCAGTACTTC.

This clonotype was counted between two and nine times. The gene calls are TRBV4-2 and TRBJ2-5, with D tentatively TRBD2 (5 bases). V gave up 4 bases and J gave up 3 bases, with 15 bases separating them. Germline lookup yields CDR1 LGHNA and CDR2 YNFKEQ. The CDR3 has 15 amino acids. The CDR3 region has the DNA TGTGCCAGCAGCCCCTTTGAGGGCGGCGAAGAGACCCAGTACTTC. The encoded protein is CASSPFEGGEETQYF.

The chain uses TRBV6-5 and TRBJ2-3, with D perhaps TRBD1 or TRBD2 (5 bases each). This CDR3 comprises 14 residues. V gave up 2 bases and J gave up 2 bases, with 8 bases separating them. Germline assignment: CDR1 MNHEY and CDR2 SVGAGI. CDR3 DNA sequence: TGTGCCAGCAGTTACCGGGACCTCACAGATACGCAGTATTTT. As protein: CASSYRDLTDTQYF.

This clonotype was seen a single time. V and J are TRBV24-1 and TRBJ2-1, with 9 positions matching TRBD2. V lost 3 bases, J lost 3 bases, and 5 bases stayed unmatched. The germline CDR1 and CDR2 sequences are KGHDR and SFDVKD. The CDR3 extends over 16 amino acids. For the CDR3, the DNA is TGTGCCACCAGTGATCCCATAGCGGGAGACTACAATGAGCAGTTCTTC. This translates into CATSDPIAGDYNEQFF.

This clonotype has only a few counts. The V gene is TRBV24-1, the J gene TRBJ1-2; no reliable D call. The length of the CDR3 is 14 residues. The V and J ends lost 2 bases and 5 bases respectively, with 11 bases between them. CDR1 KGHDR and CDR2 SFDVKD come from the germline V gene. The CDR3 nucleotides read TGTGCCACCAGTGATTCCGGTTACGAATATGGCTACACCTTC. This sequence encodes CATSDSGYEYGYTF.

This rearrangement joins TRBV6-5 to TRBJ2-5; 8 bases line up with TRBD2. This CDR3 region has 15 residues. V was pared by 6 bases and J by 4 bases, with 10 bases of the junction left unmatched. Germline V CDR1 and CDR2: MNHEY, SVGAGI. The chain's CDR3 is CASRRTRSGGETQYF. The CDR3 bases are TGTGCCAGCAGACGTACTAGAAGCGGGGGAGAGACCCAGTACTTC.

This clonotype has just a few counts. The chain links TRBV4-2 to TRBJ2-3; 10 nucleotides agree with TRBD2. Germline-derived CDR1 and CDR2 are LGHNA and YNFKEQ. V shed 1 base and J 1 base; nucleotides not matched to a gene: 2. The CDR3 is 16 amino acids. In nucleotides, the CDR3 is TGTGCCAGCAGCCAAGCCGGGACTAGCGGCACAGATACGCAGTATTTT. Protein: CASSQAGTSGTDTQYF.

The V gene is TRBV30, the J gene TRBJ2-7; D remains unclear. Germline V lookup: CDR1 GTSNPN, CDR2 SVGIG (reference sequence). Trimming pared 4 bases from V and 7 bases from J, leaving 20 bases between. The CDR3 is 14 residues long. The CDR3 loop is CAWTLGPALGEQYF. The CDR3 DNA reads as TGTGCCTGGACTCTCGGACCGGCACTGGGAGAGCAGTACTTC.

This chain links TRBV12-3 or TRBV12-4 with TRBJ2-3; TRBD2 is a possible D gene (6 bases). V was trimmed by 5 bases and J by 3 bases, leaving 18 bases between them. CDR3 length equals 16 residues. The CDR3 reads CASSPIGGFWTDTQYF. CDR3 coding DNA: TGTGCCAGCAGTCCCATAGGAGGGTTTTGGACAGATACGCAGTATTTT.

A few counts support this clonotype. The chain carries TRBV7-6 and TRBJ1-2, with 10 bases fitting TRBD1. The V segment lost 5 bases and the J segment 3 bases; nucleotides outside the gene matches: 6. Germline CDR1 and CDR2: SGHVS and FNYEAQ. The CDR3 loop spans 15 amino acids. The CDR3 DNA is TGTGCCAGCAGCCCTAGACAGGGGGCGGACTATGGCTACACCTTC. This encodes CASSPRQGADYGYTF.

The V call is TRBV12-3 or TRBV12-4, the J call TRBJ2-3; maybe TRBD2 (6 bases). With 4 bases removed from V and 8 bases from J, the gap between germline ends came to 10 bases. CDR3 length equals 12 residues. CDR3 residues: CASSYAGGTQYF. Here the CDR3 DNA reads TGTGCCAGCAGTTATGCCGGGGGTACGCAGTATTTT.

The chain links TRBV5-1 to TRBJ1-1; possibly TRBD1 for D (6 bases). The germline CDR1 and CDR2 sequences are SGHRS and YFSETQ. The germline V and J ends were trimmed by 5 bases and 3 bases, with 14 bases remaining between them. The CDR3 runs 14 residues. The CDR3 region is CASRAQGLDTEAFF. As DNA, the CDR3 is TGCGCCAGCAGAGCACAGGGTCTCGACACTGAAGCTTTCTTT.

The chain carries TRBV7-9 and TRBJ2-7; TRBD2 matches 7 bases. CDR1 and CDR2 from the germline V gene are SEHNR and FQNEAQ (reference sequence). The CDR3 covers 11 residues. V gave up 8 bases and J gave up 6 bases; unmatched junction bases: 4. CDR3 sequence (DNA): TGTGCCAGCGGGAGGGAGGGCGAGCAGTACTTC. This codes for CASGREGEQYF.

This chain joins TRBV4-1 and TRBJ2-7; the D gene is possibly TRBD2 (6 bases). CDR3 length: 15 residues. Germline lookup yields CDR1 MGHRA and CDR2 YSYEKL. V lost 3 bases and J lost 2, with 14 bases in between. The CDR3 region is CASSQGGGRAYEQYF. Here the CDR3 DNA reads TGCGCCAGCAGCCAGGGGGGTGGTAGGGCCTACGAGCAGTACTTC.

This clonotype came up a few times. This chain links TRBV7-9 with TRBJ2-7; D gene unclear. Germline V CDR1 and CDR2: SEHNR, FQNEAQ (reference sequence). Trimming pared 5 bases from V and 3 bases from J, leaving 17 bases between. The CDR3 totals 15 residues. The chain's CDR3 is CASSPAVTEFYEQYF. CDR3 sequence (DNA): TGTGCCAGCAGCCCGGCTGTGACTGAGTTCTACGAGCAGTACTTC.

This clonotype was seen a few times. The chain combines TRBV30 with TRBJ2-5; 8 bases fit TRBD2. CDR3 length equals 17 residues. Germline lookup yields CDR1 GTSNPN and CDR2 SVGIG (reference sequence). V lost 0 bases and J lost 5; bases outside the gene matches: 14. The CDR3 region has the DNA TGTGCCTGGAGTGTACGCGCGCCCAGCGGGGGTGTTGAGACCCAGTACTTC. Protein product: CAWSVRAPSGGVETQYF.

The chain recombines TRBV7-8 with TRBJ1-1; no reliable D call. Germline CDR1 and CDR2: SGHVS and FQNEAQ. Trimming pared 2 bases from V and 1 base from J, leaving 8 bases between. This CDR3 comprises 14 residues. The DNA for the CDR3 is TGTGCCAGCAGCTTACAGATTGGGAACACTGAAGCTTTCTTT. It is translated as CASSLQIGNTEAFF.

The gene calls are TRBV2 and TRBJ2-1; no firm D call. This CDR3 has 16 residues. Looked up from germline, CDR1 is SNHLY and CDR2 is FYNNEI. Between the trimmed V and J ends, which lost 0 bases and 9 bases, there was a span of 18 bases. The CDR3 is CASSEALIGLGPEQFF. CDR3 in DNA: TGTGCCAGCAGTGAAGCGCTTATAGGGCTGGGCCCTGAGCAGTTCTTC.